This T cell receptor (beta chain) was retrieved from a study of T cell responses to AZD1222 COVID-19 vaccine (dated by TCRdb to about 2021). For the wider study: AZD1222 recipients whose second dose came at about 4 weeks and those whose second dose came at about 12 weeks were combined into one group, since spike-specific TCR depth and breadth did not differ between the two schedules. Trial participants were enrolled by age into 18-55, 56-69 and 70-plus year subgroups, with roughly 160, 29 and 62 TCR-sequenced participants respectively. A total of 233 trial participants underwent TCR sequencing, of whom around 210 had received two doses of AZD1222 and 26 had received two doses of the MenACWY control vaccine. The paper as a whole reports these results and caveats: The 56-69-year group was small, and its depth increase did not reach significance, likely because of low power. After two AZD1222 doses, both the breadth and the depth of spike-specific TCRs were significantly higher than at day 0 and than in MenACWY recipients. Vaccine-associated CD4 TCRs spanned the whole spike protein, with dominant responses in regions 160-218 and 743-854. Because no samples from the day 14 peak response were available, repertoires could be characterized only after the peak T cell response. Conclusions about previously exposed vaccinees are limited, since just a handful of AZD1222 recipients were seropositive for SARS-CoV-2 at baseline. Participants were mostly white British and included more females than males, and it was suggested by the authors that clonal diversity may have been underestimated. Epitopes outside the regions mutated in the B.1.351 and B.1.1.7 variants were reportedly recognized by nearly half of the unique spike-specific TCRs.

The CDR3 regions of human TCRbeta chains were analyzed by immunosequencing. Concerning the study's data processing: TCRs in the repertoires were compared against a reference library of SARS-CoV-2-specific TCRs that had been generated with the MIRA antigen-specificity platform. Breadth was defined as the fraction of unique TCRs that were SARS-CoV-2-associated, and depth was defined as the fraction of total T cells that were SARS-CoV-2-associated. Using the MIRA data, each spike-specific TCR was assigned both to the spike region to which the TCR was reactive and to a CD4 or CD8 class. Log10-transformed breadth and depth values were compared by one-way ANOVA with Sidak's multiple comparisons tests. Drawn from immuneACCESS, this table holds only the in-frame rearrangements with V and J called that TCRdb kept. Clones are partly lost; checked studies trace under half to an unresolved V gene and leave the rest unexplained. That table supplies the V and J calls and clone size; D and trimming were determined from the DNA. The sample table shows roughly 130,000 clones, and around nine tenths are seen once. The top ten clonotypes cover approximately 1.5% of the sample.

Reading the germline V gene gives CDR1 MRHNA and CDR2 SNTAGT. Measured from the cysteine to the phenylalanine, the CDR3 is 15 residues long. The retained sequence is limited to the CDR3, 45 bases, with the frame set at the first base. Trimming accounts for 5 bases at V and 4 bases at J, while the number of junction bases matched to no gene is 6. Interpreted using the paper, the time point label stands for: baseline before first vaccination. Vaccinee samples were obtained from the UK trials COV001 and COV002, which included a single-blind randomized controlled phase 2/3 trial of AZD1222 (ChAdOx1 nCoV-19) in healthy adults. For TCRbeta chain sequencing, PBMC samples were collected from trial participants at day 0 and at day 28 after the second dose. For this clone: It lacks a known antigen. The sample holds no much larger clone one base away, and base qualities are not on file.

The clonotype was recovered from an adult in good health. The chain joins TRBV6-4 to TRBJ2-1, with TRBD2 matching 9 junction bases. Material: peripheral blood, obtained on day 0 of AZD1222 vaccination. The encoded CDR3 is CASSPLAGHYNEQFF. The nucleotide sequence reads TGTGCCAGCAGTCCCCTAGCGGGGCATTACAATGAGCAGTTCTTC.